This TCR beta chain was identified in a study of T cell repertoires in cytomegalovirus infection. Looking at the study overall: It can be stated that public TCR beta signatures indicated CMV infection as well as a matching HLA type.

The table lists this clonotype with a count of one. What it recognizes is unknown. TCRdb reprocessed the reads via MiXCR and lists one record per CDR3 protein. The table includes 150,000 to 200,000 distinct CDR3 sequences, roughly 19% detected once. Germline V gives CDR1 SGHAT, CDR2 FQNNGV. The length of the CDR3 is 14 residues. V was cut by 4 bases and J by 0 bases, with 7 bases left in between. Study conclusions and caveats: Totalled public TCR beta family frequency picked out people who carried CMV plus the relevant HLA. Ex vivo responses were dominated by HLA-C-restricted CMV-specific TCR beta clonotypes.

The chain uses TRBV11-2 and TRBJ1-3; D uncertain. The origin of this receptor is a human donor in good health (CMV status not recorded). Some clones in this sample may be carry-over from other donors' samples. The sample was PBMCs. CDR3 coding DNA: TGTGCCAGCAGCTCGACGGCCTCTGGAAACACCATATATTTT. This gives the protein CASSSTASGNTIYF.